Listed below are T cell receptor beta chains from one sample, sequenced in a study of blood T cell repertoires in COVID-19. Method: immunoSEQ multiplex PCR; TCRdb's copy keeps in-frame clones and lacks some. The sample comprises about 50,000 clones, 85% of which are singletons, and 5.5% to 7.5% rests with the top ten. Material: peripheral blood. These receptors all come from a man aged 55 to 70 with acute or convalescent COVID-19. Both conserved end residues are part of each CDR3.

v_gene	j_gene	CDR3aa
TRBV6-5	TRBJ1-4	CASSYYPTGEGEKLFF
TRBV7-9	TRBJ2-7	CASSPPLREGPYEQYF
TRBV28	TRBJ1-1	CASSSLGRDRGQTEAFF
TRBV7-3	TRBJ1-6	CASSSTYRAPLHF
TRBV28	TRBJ1-5	CASSSTGLSNQPQHF
TRBV5-5	TRBJ1-5	CASSARTGDQPQHF
TRBV7-3	TRBJ2-1	CASSPGLGQPSYNEQFF
TRBV19	TRBJ2-1	CASSRGTGGSYNEQFF
TRBV7-9	TRBJ1-4	CASSLRSLTTNEKLFF
TRBV7-3	TRBJ2-7	CASSPTSGSLEQYF
TRBV27	TRBJ1-1	CASRPRQALSTEAFF
TRBV2	TRBJ1-1	CASSGGGRPADEAFF
TRBV28	TRBJ2-7	CASSFDRRAYEQYF
TRBV13	TRBJ1-1	CASSWGTGGRGAFF
TRBV7-2	TRBJ2-2	CASSSYTGELFF
TRBV19	TRBJ2-7	CASSMGGPSGSILYEQYF
TRBV15	TRBJ1-2	CATSRETGVGGYTF
TRBV10-1	TRBJ1-1	CASSGRRSAGTEAFF
TRBV28	TRBJ2-4	CASSPSSATGQYF
TRBV7-2	TRBJ1-2	CASSLARGQGAKGYTF
TRBV28	TRBJ2-1	CASSLEVQGYNEQFF
TRBV2	TRBJ2-5	CASSEGGEARQETQYF
TRBV7-3	TRBJ2-7	CASSLGPRDIAYEQYF
TRBV3-1/TRBV3-2	TRBJ1-5	CASSKRDTNQPQHF
TRBV5-4	TRBJ1-2	CASSLAGSGDGFGYTF
TRBV7-5	TRBJ2-7	CVRSSYVGAEDYEQYF
TRBV7-3	TRBJ1-1	CASSRGQGTEAFF
TRBV19	TRBJ2-7	CASRRQGRGNEQYF
TRBV4-1	TRBJ2-7	CASSFRLAGENSYEQYF
TRBV5-1	TRBJ2-6	CASSVQASGANVLTF
TRBV2	TRBJ2-1	CASSETGTKRRVNEQFF
TRBV6-4	TRBJ2-7	CASKLYEQYF
TRBV7-9	TRBJ2-1	CASSLEGEGEQFF
TRBV4-1	TRBJ2-1	CASSPGQANYNEQFF
TRBV6-1	TRBJ1-2	CASSFPTANYGYTF
TRBV28	TRBJ1-1	CASTPAGPNTEAFF
TRBV2	TRBJ2-5	CASSEVLLAGSFQETQYF
TRBV5-1	TRBJ1-6	CASSPGQYNSPLHF
TRBV19	TRBJ2-1	CASKPLAGANEQFF
TRBV6-5	TRBJ2-7	CASRGSGSYEQYF
TRBV5-1	TRBJ1-2	CASSERTASSNYGYTF
TRBV9	TRBJ1-4	CASSVEGQGANEKLFF
TRBV5-5	TRBJ1-3	CASNLRDGSSGNTIYF